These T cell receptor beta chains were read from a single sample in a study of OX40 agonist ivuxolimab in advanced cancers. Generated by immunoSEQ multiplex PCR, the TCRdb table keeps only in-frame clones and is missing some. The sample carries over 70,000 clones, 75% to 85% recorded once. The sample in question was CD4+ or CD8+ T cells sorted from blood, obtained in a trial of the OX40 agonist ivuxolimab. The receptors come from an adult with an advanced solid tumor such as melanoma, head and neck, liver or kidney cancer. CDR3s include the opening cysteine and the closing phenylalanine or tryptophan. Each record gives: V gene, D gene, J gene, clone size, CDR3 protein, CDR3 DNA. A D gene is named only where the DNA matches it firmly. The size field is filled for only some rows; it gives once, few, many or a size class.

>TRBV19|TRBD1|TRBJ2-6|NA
CASSDNRGISGANVLTF
TGTGCCAGTAGTGATAACAGGGGAATCTCTGGGGCCAACGTCCTGACTTTC
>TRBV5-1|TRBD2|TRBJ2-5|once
CASSSPSGRGETQYF
TGCGCCAGCAGCTCGCCTAGCGGAAGGGGAGAGACCCAGTACTTC
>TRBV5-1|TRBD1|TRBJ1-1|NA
CASSASGTGNTEAFF
TGCGCCAGCAGCGCCTCCGGGACAGGGAACACTGAAGCTTTCTTT
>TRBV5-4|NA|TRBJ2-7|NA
CASSPPGSHRDEQYF
TGTGCCAGCAGCCCCCCCGGGTCCCATCGCGACGAGCAGTACTTC
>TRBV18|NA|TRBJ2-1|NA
CASSPPGFSYNEQFF
TGTGCCAGCTCACCTCCGGGCTTCTCCTACAATGAGCAGTTCTTC
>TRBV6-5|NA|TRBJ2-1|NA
CASSYVSSVEQFF
TGTGCCAGCAGTTACGTCAGTTCGGTTGAGCAGTTCTTC
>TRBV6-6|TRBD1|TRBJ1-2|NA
CASSYETGGYGYTF
TGTGCCAGCAGTTACGAAACAGGGGGCTATGGCTACACCTTC
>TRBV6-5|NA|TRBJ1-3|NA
CASIEWDTIYF
TGTGCCAGCATCGAGTGGGACACCATATATTTT
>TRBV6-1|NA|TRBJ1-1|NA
CASRAQGLNTEAFF
TGTGCCAGCAGAGCACAGGGCTTGAACACTGAAGCTTTCTTT
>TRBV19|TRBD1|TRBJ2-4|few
CASSISLGQGKNIQYF
TGTGCCAGTAGTATATCCTTAGGACAGGGGAAAAACATTCAGTACTTC
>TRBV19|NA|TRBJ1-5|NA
CASSIMGADQPQHF
TGTGCCAGTAGTATTATGGGGGCGGATCAGCCCCAGCATTTT
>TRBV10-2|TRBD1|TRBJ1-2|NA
CASSESGQGYGYTF
TGCGCCAGCAGTGAGTCGGGACAGGGGTATGGCTACACCTTC
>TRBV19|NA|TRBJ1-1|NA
CASTSTGLNTEAFF
TGTGCCAGTACCTCAACAGGGCTGAACACTGAAGCTTTCTTT
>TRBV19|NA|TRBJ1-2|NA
CASSNPSPSSSRF
TGTGCCAGTAGTAACCCATCGCCGAGCAGTTCACGCTTC
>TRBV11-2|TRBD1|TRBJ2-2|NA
CASSPGQALNTGELFF
TGTGCCAGCAGCCCCGGACAGGCCTTGAACACCGGGGAGCTGTTTTTT
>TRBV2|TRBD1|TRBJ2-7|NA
CASRKTGSSYEQYF
TGTGCCAGCAGGAAGACAGGGAGCTCCTACGAGCAGTACTTC
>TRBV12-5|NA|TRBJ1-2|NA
CASEYPGGYTF
TGTGCTAGTGAGTACCCAGGAGGCTACACCTTC
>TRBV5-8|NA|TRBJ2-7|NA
CASSPPLRSSRYEQYF
TGTGCCAGCAGCCCCCCGTTGCGTTCTAGTCGTTACGAGCAGTACTTC
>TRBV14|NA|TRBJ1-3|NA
CASSLTALRFSGNTIYF
TGTGCCAGCAGCCTAACGGCCTTACGATTCTCTGGAAACACCATATATTTT
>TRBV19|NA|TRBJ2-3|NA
CASSMAGTDTQYF
TGTGCCAGTAGTATGGCGGGCACAGATACGCAGTATTTT
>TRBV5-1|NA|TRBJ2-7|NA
CASSWGWGRVYEQYF
TGCGCCAGCAGCTGGGGGTGGGGTAGGGTCTACGAGCAGTACTTC
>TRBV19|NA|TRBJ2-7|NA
CASSIRRQGRPYEQYF
TGTGCCAGTAGTATAAGACGACAAGGGAGACCCTACGAGCAGTACTTC
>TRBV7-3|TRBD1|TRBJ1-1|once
CASSADRGREAFF
TGTGCCAGCAGCGCGGACAGGGGACGTGAAGCTTTCTTT
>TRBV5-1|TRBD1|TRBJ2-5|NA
CASSFLDRDQETQYF
TGCGCCAGCAGCTTCCTAGACAGGGACCAAGAGACCCAGTACTTC
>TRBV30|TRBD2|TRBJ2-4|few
CAWSGLAGPKGIQYF
TGTGCCTGGAGTGGACTAGCGGGACCGAAAGGCATTCAGTACTTC
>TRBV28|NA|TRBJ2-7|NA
CASSTGYEQYF
TGTGCCAGCAGTACAGGTTACGAGCAGTACTTC
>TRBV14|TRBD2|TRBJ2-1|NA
CASSQELAVGEQFF
TGTGCCAGCAGCCAAGAACTAGCGGTCGGTGAGCAGTTCTTC
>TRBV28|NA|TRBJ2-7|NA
CAANVAQESYEQYF
TGTGCCGCCAACGTGGCACAGGAATCCTACGAGCAGTACTTC
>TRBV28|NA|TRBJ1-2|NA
CASTWGDYGYTF
TGTGCCAGCACATGGGGAGACTATGGCTACACCTTC
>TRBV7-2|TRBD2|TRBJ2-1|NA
CASNGGLALNNEQFF
TGTGCCAGCAACGGCGGACTAGCCCTAAACAATGAGCAGTTCTTC
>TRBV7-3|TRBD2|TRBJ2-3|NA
CASSPQPPRLAGPDTQYF
TGTGCCAGCAGCCCACAACCACCTCGGCTAGCGGGCCCAGATACGCAGTATTTT
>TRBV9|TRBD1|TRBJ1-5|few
CASNRQGRTGNQPQHF
TGTGCCAGCAACCGACAGGGTCGGACGGGCAATCAGCCCCAGCATTTT
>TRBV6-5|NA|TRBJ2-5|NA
CASSYSPGHQETQYF
TGTGCCAGCAGTTACTCGCCGGGACACCAAGAGACCCAGTACTTC
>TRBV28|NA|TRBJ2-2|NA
CASRQGTNTGELFF
TGTGCCAGCAGGCAGGGTACGAACACCGGGGAGCTGTTTTTT
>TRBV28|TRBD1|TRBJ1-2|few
CASSHEGQGAWGYTF
TGTGCCAGCAGTCACGAGGGACAGGGGGCGTGGGGCTACACCTTC
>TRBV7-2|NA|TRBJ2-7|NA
CASSLYMTTSSYEQYF
TGTGCCAGCAGCTTATATATGACCACTAGCTCCTACGAGCAGTACTTC
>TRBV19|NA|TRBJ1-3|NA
CASHQGTGNTIYF
TGTGCCAGTCATCAGGGAACCGGAAACACCATATATTTT
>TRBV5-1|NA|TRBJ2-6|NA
CASSTGDSGANVLTF
TGCGCCAGCAGTACTGGCGACTCTGGGGCCAACGTCCTGACTTTC
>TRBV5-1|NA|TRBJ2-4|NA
CASSLGLLDIQYF
TGCGCCAGCAGCTTGGGACTTCTCGACATTCAGTACTTC
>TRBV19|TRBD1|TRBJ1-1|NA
CASSTPGQRKNTEAFF
TGTGCCAGTAGTACACCGGGACAGCGAAAGAACACTGAAGCTTTCTTT
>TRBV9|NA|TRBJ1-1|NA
CASSVDPGLGVAFF
TGTGCCAGCAGCGTAGACCCGGGCCTGGGTGTAGCTTTCTTT
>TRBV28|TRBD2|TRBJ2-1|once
CASSLTPSGGEQFF
TGTGCCAGCAGTTTAACACCTTCCGGGGGGGAGCAGTTCTTC
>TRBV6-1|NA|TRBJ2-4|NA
CASSEAVPGQAKNIQYF
TGTGCCAGCAGTGAAGCAGTTCCGGGACAAGCCAAAAACATTCAGTACTTC
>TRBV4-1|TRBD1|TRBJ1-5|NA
CASSPGQGDQPQHF
TGCGCCAGCAGCCCGGGACAGGGAGATCAGCCCCAGCATTTT
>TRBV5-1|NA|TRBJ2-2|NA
CASSQGASVDTGELFF
TGCGCCAGCAGCCAGGGAGCGTCGGTGGACACCGGGGAGCTGTTTTTT
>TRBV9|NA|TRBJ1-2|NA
CASSATGGMGGYTF
TGTGCCAGCAGCGCGACAGGTGGCATGGGGGGCTACACCTTC
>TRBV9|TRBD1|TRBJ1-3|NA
CASSDGDRAGNTIYF
TGTGCCAGCAGCGATGGGGACAGGGCTGGAAACACCATATATTTT
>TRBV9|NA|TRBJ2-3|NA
CASSLNRARDTQYF
TGTGCCAGCAGCCTAAACCGGGCCAGAGATACGCAGTATTTT
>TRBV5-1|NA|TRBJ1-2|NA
CASSLQSNYGYTF
TGCGCCAGCAGCTTGCAGAGTAACTATGGCTACACCTTC
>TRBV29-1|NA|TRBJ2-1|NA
CSVRLTSYNEQFF
TGCAGCGTTAGGCTCACCTCCTACAATGAGCAGTTCTTC
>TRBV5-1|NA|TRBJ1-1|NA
CASSSQGGGTEAFF
TGCGCCAGCAGCTCCCAGGGTGGAGGCACTGAAGCTTTCTTT
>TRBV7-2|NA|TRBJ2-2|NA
CASHWGGHTGELFF
TGTGCCAGCCATTGGGGGGGGCACACCGGGGAGCTGTTTTTT
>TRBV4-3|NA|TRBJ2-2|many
CASSQSGAGTGELFF
TGCGCCAGCAGCCAATCAGGGGCAGGCACCGGGGAGCTGTTTTTT